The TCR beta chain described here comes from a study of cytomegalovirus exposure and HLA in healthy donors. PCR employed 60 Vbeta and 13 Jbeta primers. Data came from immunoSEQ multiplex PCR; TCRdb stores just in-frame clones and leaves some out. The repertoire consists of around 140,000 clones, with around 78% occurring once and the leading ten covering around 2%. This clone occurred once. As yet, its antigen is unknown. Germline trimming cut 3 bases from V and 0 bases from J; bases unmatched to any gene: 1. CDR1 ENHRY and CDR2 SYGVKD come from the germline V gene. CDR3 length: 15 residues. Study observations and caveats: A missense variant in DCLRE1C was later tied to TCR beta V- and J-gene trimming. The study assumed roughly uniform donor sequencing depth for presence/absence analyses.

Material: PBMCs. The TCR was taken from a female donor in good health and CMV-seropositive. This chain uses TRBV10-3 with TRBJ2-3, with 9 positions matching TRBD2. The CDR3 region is CAISDTSGSTDTQYF. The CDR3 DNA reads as TGTGCCATCAGTGATACTAGCGGGAGCACAGATACGCAGTATTTT.